These 2 T cell receptor beta chains share one sample of origin, sequenced in a study of PD-L1 blockade in urothelial cancer. Assay: immunoSEQ multiplex PCR; the TCRdb copy retains only in-frame clones and omits some. Of tens of thousands of clones listed, approximately 90% were seen once; the top ten hold 1.5% to 2%. The source material was PBMCs, sampled around atezolizumab (anti-PD-L1) treatment. Receptors were obtained from a man in his sixties with urothelial cancer.

The table lists this clone with a count of one. The chain joins TRBV2 to TRBJ2-3; 8 nucleotides agree with TRBD2. In germline, CDR1 is SNHLY, CDR2 FYNNEI. V lost 11 bases, J lost 5 bases, and 18 bases stayed unmatched. The CDR3 length is 16 residues. This chain's CDR3 is CASRRGDVGGQDTQYF. As DNA, the CDR3 is TGTGCCTCGCGGCGGGGGGATGTGGGAGGGCAAGATACGCAGTATTTT. Drawing the rest from reference TRBV2 and TRBJ2-3, the complete variable domain is EPEVTQTPSHQVTQMGQEVILRCVPISNHLYFYWYRQILGQKVEFLVSFYNNEISEKSEIFDDQFSVERPDGSNFTLKIRSTKLEDSAMYFCASRRGDVGGQDTQYFGPGTRLTVL.

The rearrangement joins TRBV4-1 to TRBJ2-5; weak D call: TRBD2 (6 bases). Trimming took 1 base from V and 5 from J, leaving 20 bases between them. The CDR3 loop spans 17 amino acids. Germline lookup yields CDR1 MGHRA and CDR2 YSYEKL. The DNA of the CDR3 is TGCGCCAGCAGCCAAGGGTGGCAGGCACCGAGCGGGGAGACCCAGTACTTC. Translating it yields CASSQGWQAPSGETQYF.